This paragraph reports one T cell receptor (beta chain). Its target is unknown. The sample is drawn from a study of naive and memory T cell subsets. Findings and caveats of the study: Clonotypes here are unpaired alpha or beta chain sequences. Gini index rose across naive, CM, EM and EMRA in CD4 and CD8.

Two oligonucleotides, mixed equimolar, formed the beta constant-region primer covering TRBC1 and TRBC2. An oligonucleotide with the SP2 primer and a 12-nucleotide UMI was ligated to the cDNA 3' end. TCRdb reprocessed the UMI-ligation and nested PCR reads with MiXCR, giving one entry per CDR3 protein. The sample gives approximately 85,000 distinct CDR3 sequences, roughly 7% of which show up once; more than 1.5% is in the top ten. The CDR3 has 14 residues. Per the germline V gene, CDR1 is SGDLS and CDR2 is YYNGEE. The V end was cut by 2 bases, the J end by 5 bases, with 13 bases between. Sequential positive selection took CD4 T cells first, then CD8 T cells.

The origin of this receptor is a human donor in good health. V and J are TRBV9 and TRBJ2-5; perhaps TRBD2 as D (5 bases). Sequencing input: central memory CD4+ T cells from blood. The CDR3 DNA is TGTGCCAGCAGCGTTTTCGGGGTCGGGGAGACCCAGTACTTC. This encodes CASSVFGVGETQYF.